Below, 9 T cell receptor beta chains from the same sample are listed, as sequenced in a study of T cell changes during pregnancy in multiple sclerosis. The protocol was immunoSEQ multiplex PCR, while the TCRdb copy is restricted to in-frame clones and leaves out a portion. Among tens of thousands of clones listed, roughly nine tenths were seen once. Sequenced material: CD4+ T cells from peripheral blood mononuclear cells, taken in the first trimester of pregnancy. Every receptor here comes from a female donor with multiple sclerosis, enrolled in a pregnancy study.

V gene TRBV5-7 combines with J gene TRBJ1-3; D is undetermined. TRBV5-7 is an open reading frame, and its role is uncertain. V was pared by 1 base and J by 1 base, with 9 bases between. The length of the CDR3 is 15 residues. CDR3 residues: CASSLLPGSGNTIYF. In nucleotides, the CDR3 is TGTGCCAGCAGCTTGCTCCCAGGATCTGGAAACACCATATATTTT.

This rearrangement joins TRBV12-5 to TRBJ1-1; weak D call: TRBD1 (5 bases). The CDR3 contains 14 residues. V gave up 5 bases and J gave up 4 bases, with 14 bases separating them. Germline V lookup: CDR1 LGHNT, CDR2 FRNRAP. The CDR3 DNA reads as TGTGCTAGTGGTACTACCCTGGACACCACTGAAGCTTTCTTT. Protein product: CASGTTLDTTEAFF.

The chain employs TRBV5-5 and TRBJ1-3; D not certain. Germline V CDR1 and CDR2: SGHKS, YYEKEE (reference sequence). This CDR3 is 15 amino acids long. Trimming left V 3 bases short and J 4 bases short, with 14 bases between. The CDR3 coding sequence is TGTGCCAGCAGCTCCCGGAGTCGAATAGGAAACACCATATATTTT. Encoded protein: CASSSRSRIGNTIYF. Looking up the rest from reference TRBV5-5 and TRBJ1-3 gives the full variable domain: DAGVTQSPTHLIKTRGQQVTLRCSPISGHKSVSWYQQVLGQGPQFIFQYYEKEERGRGNFPDRFSARQFPNYSSELNVNALLLGDSALYLCASSSRSRIGNTIYFGEGSWLTVV.

The CDR3 loop is CASSDYSGLGYGYTF. The CDR3 DNA reads TGTGCCAGCAGTGACTACAGCGGATTGGGATATGGCTACACCTTC. The chain combines TRBV6-1 with TRBJ1-2, with D unresolved. CDR1 is MNHNS and CDR2 is SASEGT in the germline V gene. CDR3 size: 15 residues. Trimming left V 3 bases short and J 5 bases short, with 16 bases between.

The chain couples TRBV2 to TRBJ2-5; a possible D gene is TRBD2 (6 bases). This CDR3 is built from 15 residues. Germline V gene sequence: CDR1 SNHLY, CDR2 FYNNEI. Between the trimmed V and J ends, which lost 6 bases and 5 bases, there was a span of 19 bases. This chain's CDR3 is CASRTPGPGGETQYF. CDR3 bases: TGTGCCAGCAGGACCCCAGGACCCGGAGGGGAGACCCAGTACTTC.

The rearrangement uses TRBV30 and TRBJ2-1, with 8 bases lining up with TRBD2. With V trimmed by 3 bases and J by 8 bases, 12 bases remained unmatched. CDR1 and CDR2 from the germline V gene are GTSNPN and SVGIG (reference sequence). The CDR3 runs to 15 residues. The CDR3 loop is CAWRASGTSLYEQFF. The CDR3 nucleotides are TGTGCCTGGAGGGCTTCCGGGACTAGTCTTTATGAGCAGTTCTTC.

The gene calls are TRBV10-3 and TRBJ2-3; 11 nucleotides agree with TRBD2. The V gene end was trimmed by 11 bases and the J gene end by 4 bases; junction bases not matched to a gene: 8. CDR1 and CDR2 (germline): ENHRY, SYGVKD. The CDR3 covers 14 residues. CDR3 protein: CAVLAGGRPDTQYF. As DNA, the CDR3 is TGTGCCGTTCTAGCGGGGGGCCGTCCAGATACGCAGTATTTT.

The chain combines TRBV7-9 with TRBJ1-5; tentatively, D is TRBD1 (5 bases). The CDR3 length is 17 residues. V lost 0 bases to trimming and J lost 0 bases, with 12 bases between them. From germline, CDR1 is SEHNR and CDR2 FQNEAQ (reference sequence). CDR3 residues: CASSLAWQGRSNQPQHF. CDR3 sequence (DNA): TGTGCCAGCAGCTTAGCGTGGCAGGGCCGTAGCAATCAGCCCCAGCATTTT. The full variable domain, its missing parts supplied by reference TRBV7-9 and TRBJ1-5, is DTGVSQNPRHKITKRGQNVTFRCDPISEHNRLYWYRQTLGQGPEFLTYFQNEAQLEKSRLLSDRFSAERPKGSFSTLEIQRTEQGDSAMYLCASSLAWQGRSNQPQHFGDGTRLSIL.

J is TRBJ2-2 and V is TRBV5-1; D might be TRBD1 (5 bases). Trimming removed 2 bases at V and 4 bases at J, with 12 bases between. CDR3 length: 15 amino acids. Germline V lookup: CDR1 SGHRS, CDR2 YFSETQ. The CDR3 here is CASSFPRAGTGELFF. The CDR3 region has the DNA TGCGCCAGCAGCTTCCCCAGGGCTGGCACCGGGGAGCTGTTTTTT.